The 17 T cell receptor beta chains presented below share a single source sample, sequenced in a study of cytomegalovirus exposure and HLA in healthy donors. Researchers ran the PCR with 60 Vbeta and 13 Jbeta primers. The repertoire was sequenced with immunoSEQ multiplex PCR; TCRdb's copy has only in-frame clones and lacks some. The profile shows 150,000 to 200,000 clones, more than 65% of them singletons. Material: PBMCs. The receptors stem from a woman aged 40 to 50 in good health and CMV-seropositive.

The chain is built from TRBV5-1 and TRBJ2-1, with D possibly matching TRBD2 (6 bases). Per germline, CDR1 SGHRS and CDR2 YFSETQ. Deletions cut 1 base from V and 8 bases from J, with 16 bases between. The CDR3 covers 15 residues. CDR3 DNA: TGCGCCAGCAGCTTGTCTCCGGGAGTCGTCTATGAGCAGTTCTTC. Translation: CASSLSPGVVYEQFF.

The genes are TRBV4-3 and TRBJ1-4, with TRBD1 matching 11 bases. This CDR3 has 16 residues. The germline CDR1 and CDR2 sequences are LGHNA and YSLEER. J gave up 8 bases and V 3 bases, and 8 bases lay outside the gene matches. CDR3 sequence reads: CASSQAPGQGEEKLFF. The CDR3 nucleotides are TGCGCCAGCAGCCAGGCCCCGGGACAGGGGGAAGAAAAACTGTTTTTT.

The CDR3 is CASSIARQGQNTEAFF. The CDR3 nucleotides are TGTGCCAGTAGTATAGCTCGACAGGGCCAGAACACTGAAGCTTTCTTT. The chain recombines TRBV19 with TRBJ1-1; 7 bases are shared with TRBD1. Per germline, CDR1 LNHDA and CDR2 SQIVND (reference sequence). The CDR3 is 16 amino acids. The trim removed 1 base at V and 1 base at J, leaving 6 bases unmatched.

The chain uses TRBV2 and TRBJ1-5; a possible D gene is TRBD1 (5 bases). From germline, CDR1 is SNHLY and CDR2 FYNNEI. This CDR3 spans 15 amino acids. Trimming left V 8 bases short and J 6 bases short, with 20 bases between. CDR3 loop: CASQGVPGRGQPQHF. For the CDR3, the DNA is TGTGCCAGCCAAGGGGTACCGGGTAGGGGTCAGCCCCAGCATTTT.

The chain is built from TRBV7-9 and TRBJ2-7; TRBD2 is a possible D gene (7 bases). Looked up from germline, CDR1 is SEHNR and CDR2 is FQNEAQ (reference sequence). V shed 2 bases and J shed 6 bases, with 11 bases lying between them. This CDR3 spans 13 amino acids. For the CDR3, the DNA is TGTGCCAGCAGCTTACGGGGGGCGGGCGAGCAGTACTTC. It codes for CASSLRGAGEQYF. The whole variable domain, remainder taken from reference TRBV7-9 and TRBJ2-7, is DTGVSQNPRHKITKRGQNVTFRCDPISEHNRLYWYRQTLGQGPEFLTYFQNEAQLEKSRLLSDRFSAERPKGSFSTLEIQRTEQGDSAMYLCASSLRGAGEQYFGPGTRLTVT.

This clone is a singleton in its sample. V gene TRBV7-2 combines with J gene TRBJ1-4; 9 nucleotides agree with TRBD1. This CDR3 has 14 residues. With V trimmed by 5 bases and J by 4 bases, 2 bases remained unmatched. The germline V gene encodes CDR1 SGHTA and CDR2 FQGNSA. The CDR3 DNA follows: TGTGCCAGCAGCCTGGGACAGGGTAATGAAAAACTGTTTTTT. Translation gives CASSLGQGNEKLFF.

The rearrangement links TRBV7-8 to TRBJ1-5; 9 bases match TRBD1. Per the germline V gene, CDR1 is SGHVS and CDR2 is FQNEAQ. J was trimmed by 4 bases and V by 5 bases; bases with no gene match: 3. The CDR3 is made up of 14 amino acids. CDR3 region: CASSQGTGNQPQHF. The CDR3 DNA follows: TGTGCCAGCAGCCAAGGGACAGGGAATCAGCCCCAGCATTTT.

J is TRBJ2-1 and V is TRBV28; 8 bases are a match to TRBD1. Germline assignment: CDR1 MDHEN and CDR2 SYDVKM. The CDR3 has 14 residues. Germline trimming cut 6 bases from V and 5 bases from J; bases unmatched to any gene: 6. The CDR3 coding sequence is TGTGCCAGCAGCTCCCCGACAGGGGACAATGAGCAGTTCTTC. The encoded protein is CASSSPTGDNEQFF. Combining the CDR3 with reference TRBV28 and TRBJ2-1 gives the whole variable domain DVKVTQSSRYLVKRTGEKVFLECVQDMDHENMFWYRQDPGLGLRLIYFSYDVKMKEKGDIPEGYSVSREKKERFSLILESASTNQTSMYLCASSSPTGDNEQFFGPGTRLTVL.

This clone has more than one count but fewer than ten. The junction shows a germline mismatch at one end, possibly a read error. CDR3 loop: CASSQDGHRGDGYPF. The CDR3 region has the DNA TGCGCCAGCAGCCAAGATGGACACAGGGGAGATGGCTACCCCTTC. The J gene is TRBJ1-2, the V gene TRBV4-3; 7 bases fit TRBD1. The CDR3 runs 15 residues. Germline V gives CDR1 LGHNA, CDR2 YSLEER.

The CDR3 sequence is CASSQVSTDEQYF. As DNA, the CDR3 is TGCGCCAGCAGCCAAGTCTCCACAGACGAGCAGTACTTC. V is TRBV4-1 and J is TRBJ2-7; no clear D gene. V was shortened by 1 base and J by 5 bases, with 9 bases between the two germline ends. The CDR3 covers 13 residues. Germline CDR1 and CDR2: MGHRA and YSYEKL.

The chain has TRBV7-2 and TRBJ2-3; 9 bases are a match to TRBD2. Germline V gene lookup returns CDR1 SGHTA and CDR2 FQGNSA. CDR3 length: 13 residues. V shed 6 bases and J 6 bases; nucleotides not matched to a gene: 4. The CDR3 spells CASRFSGSDTQYF. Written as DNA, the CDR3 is TGTGCCAGCAGATTTAGCGGGAGTGATACGCAGTATTTT. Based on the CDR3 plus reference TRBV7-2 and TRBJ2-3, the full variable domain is GAGVSQSPSNKVTEKGKDVELRCDPISGHTALYWYRQSLGQGLEFLIYFQGNSAPDKSGLPSDRFSAERTGGSVSTLTIQRTQQEDSAVYLCASRFSGSDTQYFGPGTRLTVL.

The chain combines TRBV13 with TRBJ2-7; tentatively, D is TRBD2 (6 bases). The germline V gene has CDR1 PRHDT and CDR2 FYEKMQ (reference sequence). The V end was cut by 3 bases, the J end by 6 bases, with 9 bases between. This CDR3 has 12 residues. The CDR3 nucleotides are TGTGCCAGCAGCTTGGGAGGTTCCGAGCAGTACTTC. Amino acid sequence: CASSLGGSEQYF.

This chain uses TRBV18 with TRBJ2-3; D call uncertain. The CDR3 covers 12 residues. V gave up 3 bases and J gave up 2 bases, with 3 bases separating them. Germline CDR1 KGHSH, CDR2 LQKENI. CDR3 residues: CASSPNTDTQYF. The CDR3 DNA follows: TGTGCCAGCTCACCCAACACAGATACGCAGTATTTT.

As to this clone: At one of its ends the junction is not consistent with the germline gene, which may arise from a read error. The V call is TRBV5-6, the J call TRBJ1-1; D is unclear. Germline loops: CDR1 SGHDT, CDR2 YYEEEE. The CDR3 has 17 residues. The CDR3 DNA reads TGTGCCAGCAGCTTGGCCGAGAGGCGCTGGGTGAACACTGAAGCTCTCTTT. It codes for CASSLAERRWVNTEALF.

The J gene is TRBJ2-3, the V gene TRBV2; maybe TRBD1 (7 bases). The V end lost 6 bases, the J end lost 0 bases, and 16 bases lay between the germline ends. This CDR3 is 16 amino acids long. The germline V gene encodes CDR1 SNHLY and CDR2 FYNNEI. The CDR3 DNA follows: TGTGCCAGCAGACTCAACAGGGGACTTAGCACAGATACGCAGTATTTT. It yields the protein CASRLNRGLSTDTQYF.

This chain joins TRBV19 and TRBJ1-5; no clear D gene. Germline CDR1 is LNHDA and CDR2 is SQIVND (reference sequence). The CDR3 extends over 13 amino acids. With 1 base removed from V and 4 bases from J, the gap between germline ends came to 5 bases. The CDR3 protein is CASSIVPNQPQHF. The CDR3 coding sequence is TGTGCCAGTAGTATAGTCCCTAATCAGCCCCAGCATTTT.

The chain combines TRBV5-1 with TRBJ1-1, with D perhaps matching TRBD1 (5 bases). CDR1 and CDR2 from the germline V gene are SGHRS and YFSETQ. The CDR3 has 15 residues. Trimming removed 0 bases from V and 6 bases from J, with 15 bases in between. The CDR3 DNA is TGCGCCAGCAGCTTGGAGGTAGGGGCCCTCGCTGAAGCTTTCTTT. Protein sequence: CASSLEVGALAEAFF.